This is a list of T cell receptor beta chains from one sample in a study of a mutant IDH1 vaccine in newly diagnosed glioma. Which antigens these TCRs recognize remains unknown. Libraries were prepared by immunoSEQ multiplex PCR; TCRdb keeps only in-frame clonotypes and omits some of them. The sample consists of 40,000 to 60,000 clones, 79% of them appearing once. The material sequenced was PBMCs, taken from a glioma patient whose treatment included an IDH1 peptide vaccine. The receptors were gathered from a man aged 35 to 55 with glioma. Both conserved end residues are part of each CDR3.

CDR3 protein | J gene | V gene
CASSPPVVLYGYTF | TRBJ1-2 | TRBV18
CASSSQGRVATEAFF | TRBJ1-1 | TRBV7-8
CASSIPGRWDTEAFF | TRBJ1-1 | TRBV19
CASSLARGYGYTF | TRBJ1-2 | TRBV7-6
CASSLSQARAGNQPQHF | TRBJ1-5 | TRBV7-2
CASSRGGQKDEKLFF | TRBJ1-4 | TRBV18
CASSGSDPPNQPQHF | TRBJ1-5 | TRBV7-9
CASSELEDQAGELFF | TRBJ2-2 | TRBV10-1
CASKTSGGAEETQYF | TRBJ2-5 | TRBV5-1
CASSQSGRSYNEQFF | TRBJ2-1 | TRBV5-4
CASSILGSSTEAFF | TRBJ1-1 | TRBV19
CASREGGLGEQFF | TRBJ2-1 | TRBV6-5
CASARQGHTEAFF | TRBJ1-1 | TRBV27
CASSPRAVVDGTEAFF | TRBJ1-1 | TRBV18